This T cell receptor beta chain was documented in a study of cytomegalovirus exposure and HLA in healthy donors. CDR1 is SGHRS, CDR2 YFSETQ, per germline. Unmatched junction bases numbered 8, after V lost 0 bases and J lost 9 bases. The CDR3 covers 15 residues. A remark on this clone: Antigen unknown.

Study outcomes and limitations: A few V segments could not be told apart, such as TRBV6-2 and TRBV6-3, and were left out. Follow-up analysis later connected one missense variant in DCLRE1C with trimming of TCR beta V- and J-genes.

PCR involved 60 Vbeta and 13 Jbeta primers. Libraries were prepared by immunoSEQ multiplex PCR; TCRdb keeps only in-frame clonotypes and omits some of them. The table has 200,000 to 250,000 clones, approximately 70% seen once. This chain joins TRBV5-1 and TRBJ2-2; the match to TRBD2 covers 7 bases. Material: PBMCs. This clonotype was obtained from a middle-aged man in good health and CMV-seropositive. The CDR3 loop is CASSLAGRLARELFF. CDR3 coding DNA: TGCGCCAGCAGCTTGGCCGGGAGGCTAGCCCGGGAGCTGTTTTTT. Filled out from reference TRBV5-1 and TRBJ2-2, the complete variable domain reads KAGVTQTPRYLIKTRGQQVTLSCSPISGHRSVSWYQQTPGQGLQFLFEYFSETQRNKGNFPGRFSGRQFSNSRSEMNVSTLELGDSALYLCASSLAGRLARELFFGEGSRLTVL.